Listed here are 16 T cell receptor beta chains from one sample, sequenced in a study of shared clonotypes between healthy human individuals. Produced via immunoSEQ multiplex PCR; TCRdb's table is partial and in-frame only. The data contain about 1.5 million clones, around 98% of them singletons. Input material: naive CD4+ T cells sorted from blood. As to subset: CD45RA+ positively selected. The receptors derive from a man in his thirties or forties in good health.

The DNA of the CDR3 is TGTGCCAGTAGTATAGATCCACAGGGGCATGGCTACACCTTC. This translates into CASSIDPQGHGYTF. The V and J genes are TRBV19 and TRBJ1-2; TRBD1 matches at 7 bases. The CDR3 totals 14 residues. Germline loops: CDR1 LNHDA, CDR2 SQIVND (reference sequence). V lost 0 bases, J lost 6 bases, and 4 bases stayed unmatched.

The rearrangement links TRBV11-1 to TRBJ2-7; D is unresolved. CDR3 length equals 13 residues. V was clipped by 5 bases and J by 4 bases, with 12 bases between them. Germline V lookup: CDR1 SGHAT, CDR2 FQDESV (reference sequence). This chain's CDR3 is CASSAHPDYEQYF. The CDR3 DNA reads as TGTGCCAGCAGCGCCCACCCTGATTACGAGCAGTACTTC.

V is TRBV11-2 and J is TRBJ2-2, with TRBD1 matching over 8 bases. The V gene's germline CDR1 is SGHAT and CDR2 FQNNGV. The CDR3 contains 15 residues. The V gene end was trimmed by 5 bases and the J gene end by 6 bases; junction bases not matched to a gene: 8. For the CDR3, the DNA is TGTGCCAGCAGCCCCCTCTGGACAGGGTCCGGGGAGCTGTTTTTT. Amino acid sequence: CASSPLWTGSGELFF. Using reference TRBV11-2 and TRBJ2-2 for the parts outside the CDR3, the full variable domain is EAGVAQSPRYKIIEKRQSVAFWCNPISGHATLYWYQQILGQGPKLLIQFQNNGVVDDSQLPKDRFSAERLKGVDSTLKIQPAKLEDSAVYLCASSPLWTGSGELFFGEGSRLTVL.

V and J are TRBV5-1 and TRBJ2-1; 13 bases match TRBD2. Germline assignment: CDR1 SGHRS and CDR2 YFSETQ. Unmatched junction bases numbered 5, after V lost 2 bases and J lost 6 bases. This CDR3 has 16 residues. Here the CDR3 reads CASSFGTSGRANEQFF. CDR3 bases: TGCGCCAGCAGCTTCGGAACTAGCGGGAGGGCCAATGAGCAGTTCTTC.

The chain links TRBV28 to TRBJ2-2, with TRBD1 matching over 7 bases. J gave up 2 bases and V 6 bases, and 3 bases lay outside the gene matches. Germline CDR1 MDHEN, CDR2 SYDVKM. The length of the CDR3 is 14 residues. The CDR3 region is CASSGTDNTGELFF. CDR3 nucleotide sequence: TGTGCCAGCAGCGGGACAGATAACACCGGGGAGCTGTTTTTT.

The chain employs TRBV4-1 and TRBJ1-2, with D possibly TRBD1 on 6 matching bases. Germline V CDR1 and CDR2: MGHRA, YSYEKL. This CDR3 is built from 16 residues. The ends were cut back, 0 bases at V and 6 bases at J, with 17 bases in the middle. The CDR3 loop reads CASSQEGQGISDGYTF. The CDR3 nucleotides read TGCGCCAGCAGCCAAGAGGGGCAGGGGATTTCGGATGGCTACACCTTC.

CDR3 protein: CAISALGLRSIIYEQYF. CDR3 DNA sequence: TGTGCCATCAGTGCTCTCGGACTACGTTCCATTATATACGAGCAGTACTTC. The chain recombines TRBV10-3 with TRBJ2-7, with D possibly being TRBD2 (6 bases). The CDR3 length is 17 residues. Between the trimmed V and J ends, which lost 4 bases and 4 bases, there was a span of 23 bases. Looked up from germline, CDR1 is ENHRY and CDR2 is SYGVKD.

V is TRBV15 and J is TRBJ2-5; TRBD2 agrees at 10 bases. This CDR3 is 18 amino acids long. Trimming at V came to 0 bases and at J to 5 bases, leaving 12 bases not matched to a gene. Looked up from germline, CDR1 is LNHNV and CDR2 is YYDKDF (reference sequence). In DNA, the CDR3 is TGTGCCACCAGCAGAGACTCGGGGCTAGCGGGAGACGACGAGACCCAGTACTTC. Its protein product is CATSRDSGLAGDDETQYF.

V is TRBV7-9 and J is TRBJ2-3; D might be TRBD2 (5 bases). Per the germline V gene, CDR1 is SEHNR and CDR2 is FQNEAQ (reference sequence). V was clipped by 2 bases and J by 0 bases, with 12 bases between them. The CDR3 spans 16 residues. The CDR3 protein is CASSLNLATSTDTQYF. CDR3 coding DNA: TGTGCCAGCAGCTTAAATCTAGCTACTAGCACAGATACGCAGTATTTT.

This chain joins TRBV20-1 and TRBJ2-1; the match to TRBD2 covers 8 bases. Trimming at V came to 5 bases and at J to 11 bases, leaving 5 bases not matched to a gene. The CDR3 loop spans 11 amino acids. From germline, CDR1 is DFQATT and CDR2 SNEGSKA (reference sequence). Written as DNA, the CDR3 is TGCAGTGCTCTACGGACTAGCCAGCAGTTCTTC. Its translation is CSALRTSQQFF.

The CDR3 coding sequence is TGTGCCAGCACCCCGGGGGCGGGGGCAGCGAACACTGAAGCTTTCTTT. It specifies CASTPGAGAANTEAFF. V gene TRBV6-6 combines with J gene TRBJ1-1; TRBD1 might be the D (6 bases). The V gene's germline CDR1 is MNHNY and CDR2 SVGAGI (reference sequence). The CDR3 loop spans 16 amino acids. Trimming stripped 7 bases from V and 1 base from J, with 19 bases between.

The CDR3 protein is CASRGLAGSYEQYF. CDR3 sequence (DNA): TGTGCCAGCAGGGGGTTAGCGGGTTCCTACGAGCAGTACTTC. The V call is TRBV6-5, the J call TRBJ2-7; 7 bases fit TRBD2. V was pared by 6 bases and J by 1 base, with 6 bases of the junction left unmatched. Germline V gives CDR1 MNHEY, CDR2 SVGAGI. The CDR3 is 14 amino acids.

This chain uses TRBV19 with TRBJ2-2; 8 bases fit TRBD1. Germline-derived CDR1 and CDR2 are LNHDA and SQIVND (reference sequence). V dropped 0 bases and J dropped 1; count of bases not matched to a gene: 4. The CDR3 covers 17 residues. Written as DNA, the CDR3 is TGTGCCAGTAGTATAGACAGGGGGCGCGGGAACACCGGGGAGCTGTTTTTT. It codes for CASSIDRGRGNTGELFF.

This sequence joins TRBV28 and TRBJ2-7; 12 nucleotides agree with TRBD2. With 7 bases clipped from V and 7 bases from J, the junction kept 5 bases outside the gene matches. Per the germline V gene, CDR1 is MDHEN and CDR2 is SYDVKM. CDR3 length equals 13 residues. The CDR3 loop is CASMASGREEQYF. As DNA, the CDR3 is TGTGCCAGCATGGCTAGCGGGAGGGAAGAGCAGTACTTC.

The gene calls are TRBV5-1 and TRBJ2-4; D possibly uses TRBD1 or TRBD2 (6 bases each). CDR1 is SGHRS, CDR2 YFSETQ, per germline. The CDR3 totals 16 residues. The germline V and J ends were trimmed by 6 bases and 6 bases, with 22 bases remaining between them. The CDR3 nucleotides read TGCGCCAGCACCCTGTCCCCGGGGGCGAGTAGAAACATTCAGTACTTC. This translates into CASTLSPGASRNIQYF.

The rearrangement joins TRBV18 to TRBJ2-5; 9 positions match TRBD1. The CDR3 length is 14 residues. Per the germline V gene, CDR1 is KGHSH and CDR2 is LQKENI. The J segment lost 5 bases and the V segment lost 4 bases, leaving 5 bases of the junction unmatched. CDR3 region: CASSRTGEGETQYF. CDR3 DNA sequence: TGTGCCAGCTCACGGACAGGGGAAGGGGAGACCCAGTACTTC.